Many counts were recorded for the clone carrying this T cell receptor (beta chain). Its target is unknown. This record comes from a study of T-cell reconstitution after alpha-beta-depleted transplantation in children. Notes on the study in general: At the one-year point after transplant, T-cell counts and TCRbeta diversity were found to come mostly from T cells that had been newly produced.

Unique molecular identifiers featured in how the TCRbeta library was prepared. MiXCR, run by TCRdb on the PCR reads, gives a single entry per CDR3 protein. The data show about a million distinct CDR3 sequences, roughly 31% seen once. Germline CDR1 reads SGHRS; CDR2 reads YFSETQ. CDR3 length equals 13 residues. V was trimmed by 3 bases and J by 0 bases, leaving 4 bases between them. This material consisted of PBMCs, mostly from graft donor cells, taken 360 days after TCRalphabeta/CD19-depleted stem cell transplant. The sequence was collected from a boy under two years old who had a stem cell transplant for SCID, so the T cells may come from the graft donor. The V and J genes are TRBV5-1 and TRBJ1-5; D unclear. Here the CDR3 reads CASSYYSNQPQHF. CDR3 DNA: TGCGCCAGCAGCTACTATAGCAATCAGCCCCAGCATTTT.